In its sample, the clone carrying this T cell receptor beta chain was seen many times. Its antigen is undetermined. This sample's TCRbeta library carried unique molecular identifier barcodes. From the PCR reads, TCRdb called clonotypes with MiXCR, one entry per CDR3 protein. The sample consists of 200,000 to 250,000 distinct CDR3 sequences, about 26% of them appearing once. Looked up from germline, CDR1 is LGHDT and CDR2 is YNNKEL (reference sequence). The germline V and J ends were trimmed by 6 bases and 15 bases, with 23 bases remaining between them. The CDR3 sequence is 14 residues long. This sample stems from a study of T-cell reconstitution after alpha-beta-depleted transplantation in children. Study-level findings and limits: Several hundred rapidly expanded clones from non-depleted graft cells reportedly supplied alpha-beta T cells about two months post-transplant. Once a year had passed after transplant, T-cell counts and diversity came mostly from newly produced T cells.

The material sequenced was PBMCs, taken before TCRalphabeta/CD19-depleted stem cell transplant. The chain combines TRBV3-1 with TRBJ2-2; possible D gene TRBD2, 6 bases. The receptor's source is a girl aged 2 to 9 with Fanconi anemia, due to receive a stem cell transplant. CDR3 nucleotide sequence: TGTGCCAGCAGACCCGATGGGACCGGGAGTTGGTTGTTTTTT. Amino acids: CASRPDGTGSWLFF.